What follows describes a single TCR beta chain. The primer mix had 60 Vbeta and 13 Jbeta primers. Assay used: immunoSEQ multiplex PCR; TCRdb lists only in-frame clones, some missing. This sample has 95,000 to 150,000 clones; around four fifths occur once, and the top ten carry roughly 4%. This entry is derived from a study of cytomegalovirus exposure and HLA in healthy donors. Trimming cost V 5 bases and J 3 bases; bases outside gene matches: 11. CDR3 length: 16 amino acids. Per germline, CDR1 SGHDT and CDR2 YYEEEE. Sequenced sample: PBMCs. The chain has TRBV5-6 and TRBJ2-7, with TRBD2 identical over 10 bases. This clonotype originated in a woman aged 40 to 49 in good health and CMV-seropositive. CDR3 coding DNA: TGTGCCAGCAGTAATATAGCGGGAGGCCGGGTCTACGAGCAGTACTTC. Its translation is CASSNIAGGRVYEQYF.